One sample yielded the 2 T cell receptor beta chains listed below, sequenced in a study of blood T cell repertoires in COVID-19. Profiled with immunoSEQ multiplex PCR; TCRdb holds only in-frame clones, not every one. The sample holds some 33,000 clones, 85% seen once. The sample comprised peripheral blood. The receptors were gathered from a man aged 55 to 70 with active COVID-19.

For the CDR3, the DNA is TGTGCCAGCAGTGAACAGGGGGCCGGTAATGAGCAGTTCTTC. Translation gives CASSEQGAGNEQFF. The rearrangement joins TRBV6-1 to TRBJ2-1; 8 bases match TRBD1. Per the germline V gene, CDR1 is MNHNS and CDR2 is SASEGT. The length of the CDR3 is 14 residues. V was clipped by 2 bases and J by 7 bases; unmatched bases: 4.

The rearrangement uses TRBV19 and TRBJ2-2; possible D gene TRBD2, 6 bases. V was clipped by 4 bases and J by 4 bases, with 10 bases between them. Per germline, CDR1 LNHDA and CDR2 SQIVND (reference sequence). The CDR3 has 14 residues. This chain's CDR3 is CASSTASVTGELFF. As DNA, the CDR3 is TGTGCCAGTAGTACCGCTAGCGTCACCGGGGAGCTGTTTTTT.